The 7 T cell receptor beta chains reported below all come from one sample, sequenced in a study of siplizumab effects on memory and regulatory T cells. Sequenced by immunoSEQ multiplex PCR; TCRdb stores in-frame clones only, minus some. The data show over 85,000 clones, with 93% seen just once and 5.5% to 7.5% held by the top ten. Sequences were obtained from CD8+ T cells sorted from blood. These receptors all stem from a human donor in good health.

The CDR3 DNA reads TGTGCCATCAGGGGGTTGGACCCGGAAGCTTTCTTT. Translating it yields CAIRGLDPEAFF. The chain links TRBV10-3 to TRBJ1-1; D unresolved. V gave up 6 bases and J gave up 8 bases, with 13 bases separating them. In germline, CDR1 is ENHRY, CDR2 SYGVKD. The CDR3 contains 12 residues.

V and J are TRBV2 and TRBJ1-1, with a possible D match to TRBD1 (5 bases). The germline V and J ends were trimmed by 4 bases and 5 bases, with 11 bases remaining between them. This CDR3 is built from 13 residues. The V gene's germline CDR1 is SNHLY and CDR2 FYNNEI. The CDR3 reads CASSGWGVTEAFF. The CDR3 DNA reads TGTGCCAGCAGTGGGTGGGGGGTGACTGAAGCTTTCTTT.

The genes are TRBV6-4 and TRBJ1-2; 9 bases agree with TRBD1. The CDR3 runs 13 residues. Germline CDR1 and CDR2: MRHNA and SNTAGT. J was trimmed by 7 bases and V by 0 bases; bases with no gene match: 0. The DNA of the CDR3 is TGTGCCAGCAGTGACTCGACAGGGGGTGGCTACACCTTC. Translation gives CASSDSTGGGYTF.

J is TRBJ1-2 and V is TRBV27; TRBD1 matches 9 bases. Germline CDR1 MNHEY, CDR2 SMNVEV (reference sequence). V was pared by 5 bases and J by 7 bases, with 11 bases of the junction left unmatched. The CDR3 is 15 residues long. Written as DNA, the CDR3 is TGTGCCAGCAGTCCACGCAGGGACAGGGAAGGTGGCTACACCTTC. It is translated as CASSPRRDREGGYTF.

The V gene is TRBV30, the J gene TRBJ2-3, with D hard to call. Trimming removed 2 bases from V and 5 bases from J, with 8 bases in between. The CDR3 extends over 12 amino acids. CDR1 and CDR2 (germline): GTSNPN, SVGIG (reference sequence). The CDR3 region has the DNA TGTGCCTGGAGTTATCGCGGAGATACGCAGTATTTT. Protein sequence: CAWSYRGDTQYF.

The V gene is TRBV29-1, the J gene TRBJ2-7, with a tentative D call TRBD2 (5 bases). CDR1 is SQVTM, CDR2 ANQGSEA, per germline. The CDR3 has 12 residues. The germline V and J ends were trimmed by 4 bases and 1 base, with 8 bases remaining between them. CDR3 amino acids: CSVGTHSYEQYF. CDR3 DNA sequence: TGCAGCGTTGGGACTCATTCCTACGAGCAGTACTTC.

As for this clone: The junction differs from germline at one of its ends, possibly a read error. The chain couples TRBV27 to TRBJ2-7, with D unresolved. Germline-derived CDR1 and CDR2 are MNHEY and SMNVEV (reference sequence). The CDR3 totals 17 residues. The DNA of the CDR3 is TGTGCCAGCAGTCTATCCTACGAGCAGTACTATGGCGAGGAGCAGTACTTC. It encodes CASSLSYEQYYGEEQYF.